A selection of T cell receptor beta chains follows, all from one sample in a study of shared clonotypes between healthy human individuals. Some clones are missing from TCRdb's copy, which holds only in-frame ones; the method was immunoSEQ multiplex PCR. This sample has fewer than 1.6 million clones, with 98% found just once. Sequencing was carried out using naive CD4+ T cells sorted from blood. The source of these receptors is a man aged 25 to 45 in good health. The CDR3 runs from the conserved cysteine through the conserved F or W. D genes are given only for firm matches. Clone size is given for some rows only: seen once, a few or many times, or a class if the clone is expanded.

clone_size j_call d_call cdr3_length v_call cdr3_nt cdr3_aa
NA TRBJ2-2 NA 17 TRBV7-9 TGTGCCAGCAGCTTAGACATCGGCAGGTCGAACACCGGGGAGCTGTTTTTT CASSLDIGRSNTGELFF
NA TRBJ1-1 NA 15 TRBV10-3 TGTGCCATCAGTGTAGCGCGGGGGGCGAACACTGAAGCTTTCTTT CAISVARGANTEAFF
NA TRBJ2-2 TRBD1 17 TRBV27 TGTGCCAGCAGCGAGATTGGGACAGGCTACGAGTGGCGGGAGCTGTTTTTT CASSEIGTGYEWRELFF
once TRBJ2-3 TRBD2 15 TRBV10-3 TGTGCCATCAGTGACAAGAGCGGGAGTGGAGATACGCAGTATTTT CAISDKSGSGDTQYF
NA TRBJ1-4 NA 18 TRBV10-3 TGTGCCATCAGTGAGTCGGGGGGAGTAGTCCTACAAAATGAAAAACTGTTTTTT CAISESGGVVLQNEKLFF
NA TRBJ2-3 NA 12 TRBV2 TGTGCCAGCGGGACCGCCACAGATACGCAGTATTTT CASGTATDTQYF
NA TRBJ1-5 NA 13 TRBV7-9 TGTGCCAGCAGCTTGTCCTCCGGGGTGCCCCAGCATTTT CASSLSSGVPQHF
NA TRBJ1-1 TRBD1 16 TRBV5-1 TGCGCCAGCAGCGTATATTCAGGGGGCCGGAACACTGAAGCTTTCTTT CASSVYSGGRNTEAFF
NA TRBJ2-3 NA 13 TRBV2 TGTGCCAGCAGTGCTGAGGTGTCAGATACGCAGTATTTT CASSAEVSDTQYF
NA TRBJ2-1 NA 15 TRBV7-6 TGTGCCAGCAGCCTCACTAGGGAATCCTACAATGAGCAGTTCTTC CASSLTRESYNEQFF
NA TRBJ2-1 NA 16 TRBV7-3 TGTGCCAGCAGCTTTACGTCAAGTAACGAGGGGGATGAGCAGTTCTTC CASSFTSSNEGDEQFF
NA TRBJ2-1 NA 16 TRBV5-4 TGTGCCAGCAGCCCTACAGGGTCTCCTACCTACAATGAGCAGTTCTTC CASSPTGSPTYNEQFF
NA TRBJ2-1 TRBD1 16 TRBV7-6 TGTGCCAGCACGGCACCTGGGACAGGGGGTTACAATGAGCAGTTCTTC CASTAPGTGGYNEQFF
NA TRBJ1-5 NA 13 TRBV30 TGTGCCTGGAGTAGAACAGGGAATCAGCCCCAGCATTTT CAWSRTGNQPQHF
NA TRBJ2-3 NA 14 TRBV5-1 TGCGCCAGCAGCCCCCAGCCGGACCCAGATACGCAGTATTTT CASSPQPDPDTQYF
NA TRBJ2-5 NA 18 TRBV14 TGTGCCAGCAGCGCGGTTGGGGGCCTAGTGAGACGTCGGGAGACCCAGTACTTC CASSAVGGLVRRRETQYF
NA TRBJ2-5 TRBD2 16 TRBV5-1 TGCGCCAGCAGCTCGGGACTAGCGGACCACAAGAAGACCCAGTACTTC CASSSGLADHKKTQYF
NA TRBJ1-2 NA 16 TRBV5-4 TGTGCCAGCATCCAGACTGTGCGACAAAAGTACTATGGCTACACCTTC CASIQTVRQKYYGYTF
NA TRBJ2-7 NA 15 TRBV6-5 TGTGCCAGCAGCCCTGGGTCCAGTGGAGTGCTCGAGCAGTACTTC CASSPGSSGVLEQYF
NA TRBJ2-4 NA 19 TRBV15 TGTGCCACCAGCAGAGACGTGTCGGGCGCGAACTTAGCCAAAAACATTCAGTACTTC CATSRDVSGANLAKNIQYF
NA TRBJ2-5 NA 13 TRBV10-1 TGCGCCAGCAGCCCGACGGTTTCGGAGACCCAGTACTTC CASSPTVSETQYF